Here is one TCR beta chain with its context. The sample originates from a study of patients and donors after allogeneic stem cell transplantation. In TCRdb, the RT-PCR reads were re-called with MiXCR into one record per CDR3 protein. Among roughly 960,000 distinct CDR3 sequences listed, over 15% were seen once. The sequence derives from a human donor who was either an allogeneic HSCT recipient or a stem cell or donor lymphocyte infusion donor (not recorded which). It is not recorded whose cells these are; they may come from a transplant donor. The sequencing input was blood, either unsorted or a sorted T cell fraction (not recorded which).

The CDR3 coding sequence is TGTGCCAGCAGCCAAGGCATAGGGGCAAGTTCACCCCTCCACTTT. Residues: CASSQGIGASSPLHF. This chain uses TRBV3-1 with TRBJ1-6; tentative D call: TRBD1 (5 bases). The CDR3 runs to 15 residues. V was pared by 1 base and J by 9 bases, with 13 bases between. From germline, CDR1 is LGHDT and CDR2 YNNKEL (reference sequence).